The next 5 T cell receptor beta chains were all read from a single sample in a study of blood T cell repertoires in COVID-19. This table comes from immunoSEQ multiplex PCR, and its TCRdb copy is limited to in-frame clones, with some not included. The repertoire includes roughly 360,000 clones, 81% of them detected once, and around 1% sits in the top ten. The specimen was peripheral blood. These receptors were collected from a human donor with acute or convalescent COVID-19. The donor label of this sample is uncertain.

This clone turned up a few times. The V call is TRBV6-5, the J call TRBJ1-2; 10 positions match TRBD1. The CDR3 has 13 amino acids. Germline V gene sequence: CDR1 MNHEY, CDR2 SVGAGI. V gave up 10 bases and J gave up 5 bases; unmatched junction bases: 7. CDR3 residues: CATLVDRGYGYTF. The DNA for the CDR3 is TGTGCCACCTTGGTGGACAGGGGGTATGGCTACACCTTC.

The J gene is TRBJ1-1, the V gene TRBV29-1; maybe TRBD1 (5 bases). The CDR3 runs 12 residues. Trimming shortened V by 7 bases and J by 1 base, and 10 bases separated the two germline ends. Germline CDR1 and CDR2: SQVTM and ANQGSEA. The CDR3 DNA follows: TGCAGCGGAAATAGGGGGAACACTGAAGCTTTCTTT. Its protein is CSGNRGNTEAFF.

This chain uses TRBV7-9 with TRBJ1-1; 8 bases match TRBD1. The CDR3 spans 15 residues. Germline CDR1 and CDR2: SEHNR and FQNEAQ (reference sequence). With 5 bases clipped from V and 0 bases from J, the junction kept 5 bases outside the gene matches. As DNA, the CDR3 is TGTGCCAGCAGCCCCCGGGACAGGTTGAACACTGAAGCTTTCTTT. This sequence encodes CASSPRDRLNTEAFF.

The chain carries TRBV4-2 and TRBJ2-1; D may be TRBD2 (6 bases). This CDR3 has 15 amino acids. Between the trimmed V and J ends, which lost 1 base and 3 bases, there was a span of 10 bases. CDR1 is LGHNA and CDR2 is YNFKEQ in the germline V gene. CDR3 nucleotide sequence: TGTGCCAGCAGCCAAGTGATGGGAGGCTACAATGAGCAGTTCTTC. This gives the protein CASSQVMGGYNEQFF.

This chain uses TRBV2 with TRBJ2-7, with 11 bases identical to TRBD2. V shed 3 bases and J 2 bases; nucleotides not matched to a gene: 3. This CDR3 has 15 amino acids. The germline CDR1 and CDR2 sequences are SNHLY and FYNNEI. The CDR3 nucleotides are TGTGCCAGCAGTGACCTAGCGGGGGGAACCTACGAGCAGTACTTC. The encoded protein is CASSDLAGGTYEQYF.